This T cell receptor (beta chain) is from a study of Ad26.COV2.S vaccination and SARS-CoV-2 variants. Assay: immunoSEQ multiplex PCR; the TCRdb copy retains only in-frame clones and omits some. The sample holds 250,000 or so clones, approximately 88% seen once. Trimming stripped 4 bases from V and 1 base from J, with 7 bases between. This CDR3 has 13 amino acids. The treatment: some 20 received Ad26.COV2.S at low or high dose, single or two shots; about 5 received placebo; per-sample allocation not given. Vaccine and placebo recipients were sampled on day 63 after the first injection. This TCR derives from a person between 18 and 60 years old who received the Ad26.COV2.S COVID-19 vaccine or a placebo. The V and J genes are TRBV12-3 or TRBV12-4 and TRBJ1-1; unclear D gene. The sample in question was peripheral blood, obtained in a trial of Ad26.COV2.S vaccine versus placebo. The CDR3 sequence is CASSYQPNTEAFF. The CDR3 region has the DNA TGTGCCAGCAGTTACCAGCCGAACACTGAAGCTTTCTTT.